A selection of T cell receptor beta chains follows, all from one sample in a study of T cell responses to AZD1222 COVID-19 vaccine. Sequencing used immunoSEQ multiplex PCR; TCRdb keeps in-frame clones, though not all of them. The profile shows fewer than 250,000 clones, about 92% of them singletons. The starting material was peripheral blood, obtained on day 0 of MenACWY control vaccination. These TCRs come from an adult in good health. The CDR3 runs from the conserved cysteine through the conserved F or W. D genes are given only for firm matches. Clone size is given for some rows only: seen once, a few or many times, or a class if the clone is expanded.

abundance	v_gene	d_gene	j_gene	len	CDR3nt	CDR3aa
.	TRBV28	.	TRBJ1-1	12	TGTGCCAGCAGCCGAAAGGGGGTTTGGGCTTTCTTT	CASSRKGVWAFF
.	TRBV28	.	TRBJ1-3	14	TGTGCCAGCACGGCCCCGAGCTCTGGAAACACCATATATTTT	CASTAPSSGNTIYF
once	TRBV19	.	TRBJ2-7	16	TGTGCCAGTAGTATAAGACGGGCAAGCGTTTTAGAAGAGCAGTACTTC	CASSIRRASVLEEQYF
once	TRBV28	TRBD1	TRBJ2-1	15	TGTGCCAGCAGTTTAGCCGGGACAGGGGGCGGCGGGCAGTTCTTC	CASSLAGTGGGGQFF
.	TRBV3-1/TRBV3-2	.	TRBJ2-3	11	TGTGCCAGCAGCCAAGAAGGTACGCAGTATTTT	CASSQEGTQYF
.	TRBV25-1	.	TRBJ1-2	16	TGTGCCAGCAGCCCCCCGGGGGGGGCTTTTTGGGGAGGCTACACCTTC	CASSPPGGAFWGGYTF
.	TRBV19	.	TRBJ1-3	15	TGTGCCAGTACCCTTGACCGCTCCTCTGGAAACACCATATATTTT	CASTLDRSSGNTIYF
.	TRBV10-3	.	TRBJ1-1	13	TGTGCCATCAGGGCGCCACAGCTTAATGAAGCTTTCTTT	CAIRAPQLNEAFF
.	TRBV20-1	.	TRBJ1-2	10	TGCAGTGCTAGGGGCCTGTGGGGGCTCTTC	CSARGLWGLF
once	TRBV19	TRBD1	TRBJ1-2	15	TGTGCCGTGTACGGCCCGGGACAGGGGTTCTATGGCTACACCTTC	CAVYGPGQGFYGYTF
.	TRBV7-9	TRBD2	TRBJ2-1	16	TGTGCCAGCAGCGCAAGCGGGGGGGCTCCCTACAATGAGCAGTTCTTC	CASSASGGAPYNEQFF
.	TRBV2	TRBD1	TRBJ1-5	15	TGTGCCAGCAGGGCACAGGGGGGAATCAATCAGCCCCAGCATTTT	CASRAQGGINQPQHF
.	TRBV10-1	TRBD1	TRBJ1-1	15	TGCGCCAGCAGCTATTCGACAGCCCAGGGGGCTGAAGCTTTCTTT	CASSYSTAQGAEAFF
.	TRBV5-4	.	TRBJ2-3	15	TGTGCCAGCAGCTTGGGTGCGGGGATCACAGATACGCAGTATTTT	CASSLGAGITDTQYF
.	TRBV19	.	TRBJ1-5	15	TGTGCCAGTAGTATAGGTCAGGGCCCCAATCAGCCCCAGCATTTT	CASSIGQGPNQPQHF
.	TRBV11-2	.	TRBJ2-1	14	TGTGCCAGCAGTCAGCCTGGGGCCTACAATGAGCAGTTCTTC	CASSQPGAYNEQFF
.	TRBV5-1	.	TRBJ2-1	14	TGCGCCAGCACTCAGCGGAGCTCCTACAATGAGCAGTTCTTC	CASTQRSSYNEQFF
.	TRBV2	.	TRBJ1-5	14	TGTGCCAGCAGGGGGGGATGGAGCAATCAGCCCCAGCATTTT	CASRGGWSNQPQHF
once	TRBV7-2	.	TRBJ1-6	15	TGTGCCAGCAGCCCCGGGTCTCGTTCTAATTCACCCCTCCACTTT	CASSPGSRSNSPLHF
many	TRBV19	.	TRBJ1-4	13	TGTGCCTCAGCTCTCTCCCTAGAGGTAAAACTGTTTTTT	CASALSLEVKLFF
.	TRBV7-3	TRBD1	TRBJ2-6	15	TGTGCCAGCAGGATGACAGGGGCGGGGGCCAACGTCCTGACTTTC	CASRMTGAGANVLTF
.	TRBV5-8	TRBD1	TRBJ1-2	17	TGTGCCAGCAGCTTTACCGGGACAGGACCATATCGGCGGGGCTACACCTTC	CASSFTGTGPYRRGYTF
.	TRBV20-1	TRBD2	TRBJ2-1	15	TGCAGTGCTAGTCGGTTCGGGGGGGCATGGAATGAGCAGTTCTTC	CSASRFGGAWNEQFF
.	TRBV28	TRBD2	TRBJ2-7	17	TGTGCCAGCAGTTATCAGCGGGGGGGCTTAAGCTCCTACGAGCAGTACTTC	CASSYQRGGLSSYEQYF
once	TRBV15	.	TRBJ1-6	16	TGTGCCACCAGCAGACCCCAGTCAGGGCTTTATTCACCCCTCCACTTT	CATSRPQSGLYSPLHF
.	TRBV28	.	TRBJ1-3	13	TGTGCCAGTACCCTAGGCACTGGAAACACCATATATTTT	CASTLGTGNTIYF
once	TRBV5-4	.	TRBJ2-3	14	TGTGCCAGCAGCTTGGAACACGGGGCAGATACGCAGTATTTT	CASSLEHGADTQYF
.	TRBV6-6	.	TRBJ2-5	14	TGTGCCAGCAGTTATCCGGGACTTTTAGAGACCCAGTACTTC	CASSYPGLLETQYF
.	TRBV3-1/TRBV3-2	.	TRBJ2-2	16	TGTGCCAGCAGCCATACCGGGACACGAAACACCGGGGAGCTGTTTTTT	CASSHTGTRNTGELFF
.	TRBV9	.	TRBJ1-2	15	TGTGCCAGCAGCGTAGGGGCAGAAGCTAACTATGGCTACACCTTC	CASSVGAEANYGYTF
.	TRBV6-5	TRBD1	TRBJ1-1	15	TGTGCCAGCACCGACAGGGGGCGCATGAACACTGAAGCTTTCTTT	CASTDRGRMNTEAFF
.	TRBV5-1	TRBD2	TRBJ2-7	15	TGCGCCAGCAGCTTGATGGCGGGGGGCTCAGGGGAGCAGTACTTC	CASSLMAGGSGEQYF
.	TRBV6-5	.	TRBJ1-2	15	TGTGCCAGCAGTTACCGAGCGACAGGAGCCTATGGCTACACCTTC	CASSYRATGAYGYTF
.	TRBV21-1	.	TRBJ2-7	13	TGTGCCAGCAGCAATACCCTGTCCTACGAGCAGTACTTC	CASSNTLSYEQYF
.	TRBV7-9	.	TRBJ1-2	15	TGTGCCAGCAGCTTAAATAATGGACGGTCATATGGCTACACCTTC	CASSLNNGRSYGYTF
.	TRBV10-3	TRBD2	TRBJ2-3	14	TGTGCCATCAGGGGTCTAGCGGCCGGGAATACGCAGTATTTT	CAIRGLAAGNTQYF
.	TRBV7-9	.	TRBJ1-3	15	TGTGCCAGCAGCCCGCTGGCCCTCTCTGGAAACACCATATATTTT	CASSPLALSGNTIYF
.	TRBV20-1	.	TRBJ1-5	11	TGCAGTGCTAGCGACAGTCAGGCCCAGCATTTT	CSASDSQAQHF
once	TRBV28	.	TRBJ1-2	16	TGTGCCAGCAGTTTATCTGGGGAACTCTCTAACTATGGCTACACCTTC	CASSLSGELSNYGYTF
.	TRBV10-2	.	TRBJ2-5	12	TGCGCCAGCAGTGTCGAGAGGGAGACCCAGTACTTC	CASSVERETQYF
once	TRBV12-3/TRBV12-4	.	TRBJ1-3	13	TGTGCCAGCAGTCCAGGGGCCACAGGCACCATATATTTT	CASSPGATGTIYF
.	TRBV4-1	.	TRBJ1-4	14	TGCGCCAGCAGCCAAGCAGCAACTAATGAAAAACTGTTTTTT	CASSQAATNEKLFF